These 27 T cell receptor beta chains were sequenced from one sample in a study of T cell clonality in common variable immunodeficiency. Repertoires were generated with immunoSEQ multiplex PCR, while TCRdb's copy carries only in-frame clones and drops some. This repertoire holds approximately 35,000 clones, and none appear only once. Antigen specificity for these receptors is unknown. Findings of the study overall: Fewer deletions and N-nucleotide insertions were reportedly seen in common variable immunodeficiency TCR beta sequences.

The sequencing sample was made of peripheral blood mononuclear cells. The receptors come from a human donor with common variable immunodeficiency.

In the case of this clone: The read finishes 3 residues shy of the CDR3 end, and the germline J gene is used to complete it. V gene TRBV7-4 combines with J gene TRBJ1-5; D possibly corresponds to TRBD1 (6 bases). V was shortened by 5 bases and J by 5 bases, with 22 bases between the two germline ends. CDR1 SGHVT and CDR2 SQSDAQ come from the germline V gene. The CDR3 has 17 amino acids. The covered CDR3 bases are TGTGCCAGCAGCCCCGTCCACGAAACAGGGTGCGATCAGCCC. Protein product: CASSPVHETGCDQP. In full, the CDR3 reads CASSPVHETGCDQPQHF.

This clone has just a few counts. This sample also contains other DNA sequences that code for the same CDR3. CDR3 DNA, as far as it was read: TGTGCCAGCAGCCACCCGGGACAGGGGGTCTCCTACGAG. Residues: CASSHPGQGVSYE. The whole CDR3 sequence is CASSHPGQGVSYEQYF. The chain joins TRBV4-2 to TRBJ2-7, with 11 positions matching TRBD1. The read comes to an end 3 residues before the CDR3 does, leaving the germline J gene to fill in the end. The ends lost 3 bases at V and 0 bases at J; junction bases unmatched: 4. The CDR3 loop spans 16 amino acids. Germline CDR1 LGHNA, CDR2 YNFKEQ.

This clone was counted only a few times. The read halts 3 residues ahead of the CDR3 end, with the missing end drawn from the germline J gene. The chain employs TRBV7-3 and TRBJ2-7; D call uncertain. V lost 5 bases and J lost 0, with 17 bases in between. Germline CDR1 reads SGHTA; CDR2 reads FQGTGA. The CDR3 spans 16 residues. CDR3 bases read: TGTGCCAGCAGCGCCCGGAAACAGCCCAGCTCCTACGAG. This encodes CASSARKQPSSYE. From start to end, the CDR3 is CASSARKQPSSYEQYF.

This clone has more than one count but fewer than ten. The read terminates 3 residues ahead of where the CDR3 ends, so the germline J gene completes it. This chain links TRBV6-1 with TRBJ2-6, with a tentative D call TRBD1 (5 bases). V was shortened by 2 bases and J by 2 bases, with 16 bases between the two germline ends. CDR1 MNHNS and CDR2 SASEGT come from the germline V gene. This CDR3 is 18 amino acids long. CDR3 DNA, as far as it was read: TGTGCCAGCAGTGAACGATCCCCCAGGGCCCCTGGGGCCAACGTC. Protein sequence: CASSERSPRAPGANV. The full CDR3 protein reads CASSERSPRAPGANVLTF.

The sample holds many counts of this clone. The CDR3 protein is CSAGDRAQPQHF. The CDR3 bases that were read are TGCAGTGCGGGGGACAGGGCTCAGCCC. V is TRBV20-1 and J is TRBJ1-5, with 9 nucleotides matching TRBD1. The read falls 3 residues short of the CDR3 end, and the missing part is taken from the germline J gene. Germline lookup yields CDR1 DFQATT and CDR2 SNEGSKA (reference sequence). V lost 6 bases, J lost 6 bases, and 3 bases stayed unmatched. The length of the CDR3 is 12 residues.

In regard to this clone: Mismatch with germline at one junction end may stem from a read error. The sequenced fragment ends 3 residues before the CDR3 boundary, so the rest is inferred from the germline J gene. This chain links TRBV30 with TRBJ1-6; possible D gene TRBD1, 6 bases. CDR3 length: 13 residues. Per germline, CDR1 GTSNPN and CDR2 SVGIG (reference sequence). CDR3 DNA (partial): TGTGCCGGGAACAGGGAATATAAGTCACCC. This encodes CAGNREYKSP. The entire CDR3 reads CAGNREYKSPLHF.

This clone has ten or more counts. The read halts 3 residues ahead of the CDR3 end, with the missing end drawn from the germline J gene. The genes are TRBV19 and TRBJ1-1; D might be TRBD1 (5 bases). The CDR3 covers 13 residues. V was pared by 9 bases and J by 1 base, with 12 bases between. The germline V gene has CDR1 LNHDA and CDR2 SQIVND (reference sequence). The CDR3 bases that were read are TGTGCCAGCCTAGGGGCCTCGAACACTGAA. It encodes CASLGASNTE. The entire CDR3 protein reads CASLGASNTEAFF. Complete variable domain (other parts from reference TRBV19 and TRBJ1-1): DGGITQSPKYLFRKEGQNVTLSCEQNLNHDAMYWYRQDPGQGLRLIYYSQIVNDFQKGDIAEGYSVSREKKESFPLTVTSAQKNPTAFYLCASLGASNTEAFFGQGTRLTVV.

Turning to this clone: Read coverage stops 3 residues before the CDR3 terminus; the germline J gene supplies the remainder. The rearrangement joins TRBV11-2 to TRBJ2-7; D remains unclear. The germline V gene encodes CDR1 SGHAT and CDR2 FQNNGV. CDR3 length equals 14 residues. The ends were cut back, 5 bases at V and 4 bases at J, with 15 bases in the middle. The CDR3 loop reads CASSPSPLTYEQYF. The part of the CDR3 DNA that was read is TGTGCCAGCAGCCCTTCACCCCTGACATACGAG. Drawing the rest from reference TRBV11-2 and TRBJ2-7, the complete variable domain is EAGVAQSPRYKIIEKRQSVAFWCNPISGHATLYWYQQILGQGPKLLIQFQNNGVVDDSQLPKDRFSAERLKGVDSTLKIQPAKLEDSAVYLCASSPSPLTYEQYFGPGTRLTVT.

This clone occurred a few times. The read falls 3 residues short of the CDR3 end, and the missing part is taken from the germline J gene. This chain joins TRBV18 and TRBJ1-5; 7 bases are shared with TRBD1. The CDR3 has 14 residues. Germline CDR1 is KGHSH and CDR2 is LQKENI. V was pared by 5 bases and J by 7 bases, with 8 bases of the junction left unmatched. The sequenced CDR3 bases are TGTGCCAGCTCAATCTCAACAGGGGACCAGCCC. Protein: CASSISTGDQP. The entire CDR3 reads CASSISTGDQPQHF.

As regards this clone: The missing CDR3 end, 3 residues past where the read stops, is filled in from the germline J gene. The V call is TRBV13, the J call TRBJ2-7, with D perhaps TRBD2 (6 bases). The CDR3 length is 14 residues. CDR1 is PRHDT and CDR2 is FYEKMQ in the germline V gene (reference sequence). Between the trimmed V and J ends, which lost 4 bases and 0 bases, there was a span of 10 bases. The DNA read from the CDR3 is TGTGCCAGCAGCTCCGGGACTGGCTCCTACGAG. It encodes CASSSGTGSYE. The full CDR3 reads CASSSGTGSYEQYF.

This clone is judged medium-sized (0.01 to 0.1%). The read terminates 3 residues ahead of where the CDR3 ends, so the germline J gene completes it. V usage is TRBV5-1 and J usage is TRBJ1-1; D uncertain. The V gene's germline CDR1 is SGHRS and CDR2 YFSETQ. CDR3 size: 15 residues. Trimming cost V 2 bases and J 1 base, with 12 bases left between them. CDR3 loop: CASSFRDRGNTEAFF. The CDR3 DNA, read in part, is TGCGCCAGCAGCTTCCGAGACCGGGGGAACACTGAA.

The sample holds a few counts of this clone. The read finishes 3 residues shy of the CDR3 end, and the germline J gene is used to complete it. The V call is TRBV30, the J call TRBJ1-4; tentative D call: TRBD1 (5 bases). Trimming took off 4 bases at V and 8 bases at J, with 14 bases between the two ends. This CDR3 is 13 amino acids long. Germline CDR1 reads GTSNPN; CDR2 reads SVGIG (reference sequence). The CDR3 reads CAWMNRKGEKLFF. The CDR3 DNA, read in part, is TGTGCCTGGATGAACAGGAAGGGGGAAAAA.

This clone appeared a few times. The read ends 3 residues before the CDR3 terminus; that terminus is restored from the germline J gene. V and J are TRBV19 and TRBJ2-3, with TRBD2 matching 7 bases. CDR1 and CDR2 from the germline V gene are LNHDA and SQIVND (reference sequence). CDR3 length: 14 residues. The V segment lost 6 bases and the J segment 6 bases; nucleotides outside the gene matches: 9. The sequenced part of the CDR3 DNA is TGTGCCAGTAGGCCTAGCGGTTCTATGGATACG. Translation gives CASRPSGSMDT. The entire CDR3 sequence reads CASRPSGSMDTQYF.

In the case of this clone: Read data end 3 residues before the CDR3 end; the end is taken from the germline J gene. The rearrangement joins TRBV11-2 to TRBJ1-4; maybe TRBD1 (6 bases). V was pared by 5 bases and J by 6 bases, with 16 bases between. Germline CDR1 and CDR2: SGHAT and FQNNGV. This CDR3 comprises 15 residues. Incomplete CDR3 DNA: TGTGCCAGCAGCCCCACAGGGCTAGGAGATGAAAAA. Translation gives CASSPTGLGDEK. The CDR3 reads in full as CASSPTGLGDEKLFF.

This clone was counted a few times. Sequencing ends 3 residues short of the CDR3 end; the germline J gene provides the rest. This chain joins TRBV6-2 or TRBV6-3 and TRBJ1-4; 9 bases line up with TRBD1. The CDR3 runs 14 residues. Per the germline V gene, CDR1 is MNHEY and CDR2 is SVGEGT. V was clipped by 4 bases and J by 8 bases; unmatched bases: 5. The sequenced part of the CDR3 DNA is TGTGCCAGCAGTTCGGGACAGGGTGAAGAAAAA. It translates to CASSSGQGEEK. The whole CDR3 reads CASSSGQGEEKLFF.

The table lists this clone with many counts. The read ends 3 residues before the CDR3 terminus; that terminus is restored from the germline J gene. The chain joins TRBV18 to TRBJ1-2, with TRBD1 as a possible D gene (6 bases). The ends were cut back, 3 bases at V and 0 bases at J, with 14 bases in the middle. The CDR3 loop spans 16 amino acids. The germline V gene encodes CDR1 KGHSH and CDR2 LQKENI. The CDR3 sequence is CASSPEGDKANYGYTF. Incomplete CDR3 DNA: TGTGCCAGCTCACCGGAGGGGGACAAAGCTAACTATGGC.

The sequenced part of the CDR3 DNA is TGTGCCTGGTTATGGGGGGTCAATGGC. Translated: CAWLWGVNG. The CDR3, in full, reads CAWLWGVNGYTF. This chain connects TRBV30 to TRBJ1-2; the D gene is possibly TRBD1 (5 bases). Read sequence stops 3 residues before the CDR3 end, and the germline J gene provides the missing end. This CDR3 has 12 residues. Trimming pared 5 bases from V and 6 bases from J, leaving 13 bases between. The germline V gene encodes CDR1 GTSNPN and CDR2 SVGIG (reference sequence).

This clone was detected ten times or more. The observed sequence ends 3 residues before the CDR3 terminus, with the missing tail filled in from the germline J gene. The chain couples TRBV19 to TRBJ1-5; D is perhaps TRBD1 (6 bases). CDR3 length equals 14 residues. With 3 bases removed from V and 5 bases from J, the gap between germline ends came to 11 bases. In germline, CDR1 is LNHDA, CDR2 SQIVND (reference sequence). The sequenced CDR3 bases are TGTGCCAGTAGTATCCGGGACAAGGATCAGCCC. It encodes CASSIRDKDQP. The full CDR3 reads CASSIRDKDQPQHF.

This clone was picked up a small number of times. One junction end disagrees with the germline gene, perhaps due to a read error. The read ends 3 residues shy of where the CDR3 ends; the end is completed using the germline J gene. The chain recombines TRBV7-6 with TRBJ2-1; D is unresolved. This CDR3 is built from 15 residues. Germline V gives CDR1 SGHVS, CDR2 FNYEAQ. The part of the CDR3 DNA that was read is TGTGCCAGCAGCTCTGAGTGGAATTCCTACAGTGAG. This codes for CASSSEWNSYSE. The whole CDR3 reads CASSSEWNSYSEQFF.

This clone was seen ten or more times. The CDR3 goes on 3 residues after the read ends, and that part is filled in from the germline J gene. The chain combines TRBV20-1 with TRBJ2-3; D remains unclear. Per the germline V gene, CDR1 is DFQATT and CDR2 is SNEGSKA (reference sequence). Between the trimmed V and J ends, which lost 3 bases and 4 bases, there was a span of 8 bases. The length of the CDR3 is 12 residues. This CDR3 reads CSARGVPDTQYF. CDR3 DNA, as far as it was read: TGCAGTGCTAGGGGCGTCCCAGATACG.

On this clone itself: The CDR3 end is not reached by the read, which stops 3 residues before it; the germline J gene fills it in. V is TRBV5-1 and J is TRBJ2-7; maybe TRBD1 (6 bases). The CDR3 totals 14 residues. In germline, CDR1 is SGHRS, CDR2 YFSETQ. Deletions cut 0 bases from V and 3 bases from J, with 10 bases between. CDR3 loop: CASSLEQGVYEQYF. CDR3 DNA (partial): TGCGCCAGCAGCTTGGAACAGGGAGTCTACGAG.

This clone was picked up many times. CDR3 loop: CASSSAGGELFF. The DNA read from the CDR3 is TGTGCCAGCAGCTCGGCGGGCGGGGAG. V and J are TRBV5-6 and TRBJ2-2; D possibly corresponds to TRBD2 (5 bases). Read data end 3 residues before the CDR3 end; the end is taken from the germline J gene. Germline V gene data show CDR1 as SGHDT and CDR2 as YYEEEE. The ends were cut back, 3 bases at V and 7 bases at J, with 7 bases in the middle. The CDR3 runs 12 residues.

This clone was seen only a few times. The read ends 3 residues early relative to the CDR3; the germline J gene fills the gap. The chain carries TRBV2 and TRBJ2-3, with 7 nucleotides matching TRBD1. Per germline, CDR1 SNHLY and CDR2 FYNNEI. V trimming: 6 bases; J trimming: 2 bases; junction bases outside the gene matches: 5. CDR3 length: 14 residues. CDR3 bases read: TGTGCCAGCAGCTCTGACAGGGCCACAGATACG. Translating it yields CASSSDRATDT. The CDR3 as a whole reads CASSSDRATDTQYF.

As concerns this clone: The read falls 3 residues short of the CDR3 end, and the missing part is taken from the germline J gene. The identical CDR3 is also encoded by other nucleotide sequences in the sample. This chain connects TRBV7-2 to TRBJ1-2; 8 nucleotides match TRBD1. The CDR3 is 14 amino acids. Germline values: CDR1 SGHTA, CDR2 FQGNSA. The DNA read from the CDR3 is TGTGCCAGCAGCTTACCTGGACAGGGTGGCGGC. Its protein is CASSLPGQGGG. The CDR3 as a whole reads CASSLPGQGGGYTF.

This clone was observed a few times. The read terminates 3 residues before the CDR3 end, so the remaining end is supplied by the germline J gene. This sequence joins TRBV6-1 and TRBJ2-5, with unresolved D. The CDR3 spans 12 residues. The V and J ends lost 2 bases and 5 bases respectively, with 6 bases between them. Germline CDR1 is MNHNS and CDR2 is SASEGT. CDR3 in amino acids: CASSELRETQYF. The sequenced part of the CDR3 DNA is TGTGCCAGCAGTGAACTCAGGGAGACC.

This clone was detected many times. CDR3 bases read: TGTGCCAGCAGCGAGGTCTCGGGACTAGCGGGGACCGGGGAG. This codes for CASSEVSGLAGTGE. The entire CDR3 sequence reads CASSEVSGLAGTGELFF. The chain has TRBV7-8 and TRBJ2-2; 13 bases are shared with TRBD2. Sequencing ends 3 residues short of the CDR3 end; the germline J gene provides the rest. This CDR3 spans 17 amino acids. J gave up 5 bases and V 5 bases, and 8 bases lay outside the gene matches. Germline CDR1 SGHVS, CDR2 FQNEAQ.

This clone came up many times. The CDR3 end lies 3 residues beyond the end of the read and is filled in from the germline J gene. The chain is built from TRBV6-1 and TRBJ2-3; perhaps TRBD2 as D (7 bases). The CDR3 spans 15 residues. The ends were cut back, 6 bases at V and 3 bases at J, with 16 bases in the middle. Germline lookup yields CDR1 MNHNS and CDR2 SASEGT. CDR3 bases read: TGTGCCAGCAGCGAATCGGGGGGCCGGACAGATACG. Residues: CASSESGGRTDT. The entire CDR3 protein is CASSESGGRTDTQYF.